These 8 T cell receptor beta chains share one sample of origin, sequenced in a study of T cells in women clearing cervical HPV infection. The method was immunoSEQ multiplex PCR; TCRdb's version includes in-frame clones alone and lacks a portion of them. Its clone listing holds about 12,000 clones. The sequencing input was blood buffy coat. The receptors here all came from a woman aged 18 to 75 with a cervical HPV16 infection that either progressed to CIN3+ or cleared (not recorded which).

Regarding this clone: The missing CDR3 end, 3 residues past where the read stops, is filled in from the germline J gene. The chain joins TRBV19 to TRBJ1-5, with 8 positions matching TRBD1. The trim removed 6 bases at V and 6 bases at J, leaving 7 bases unmatched. Looked up from germline, CDR1 is LNHDA and CDR2 is SQIVND (reference sequence). CDR3 length: 14 amino acids. CDR3 protein: CASRGQGEGQPQHF. The sequenced CDR3 bases are TGTGCCAGTAGAGGACAGGGAGAAGGTCAGCCC.

About this clone itself: The read ends 3 residues shy of where the CDR3 ends; the end is completed using the germline J gene. V gene TRBV19 combines with J gene TRBJ1-5, with D perhaps TRBD1 (6 bases). Trimming stripped 5 bases from V and 7 bases from J, with 12 bases between. Per the germline V gene, CDR1 is LNHDA and CDR2 is SQIVND (reference sequence). The CDR3 loop spans 13 amino acids. The CDR3 DNA, read in part, is TGTGCCAGTAGTCCCCAGGGGAGACAGCCC. This codes for CASSPQGRQP. The full CDR3 protein is CASSPQGRQPQHF.

Details on this clone: With the read ending 3 residues before the CDR3 end, the germline J gene is used to fill in that end. The chain employs TRBV6-1 and TRBJ2-1; 8 positions agree with TRBD1. This CDR3 comprises 15 residues. Unmatched junction bases numbered 10, after V lost 4 bases and J lost 8 bases. Germline V CDR1 and CDR2: MNHNS, SASEGT. The DNA read from the CDR3 is TGTGCCAGCAGTGCTCCCGGACAGGGATCGGATGAG. Encoded protein: CASSAPGQGSDE. The whole CDR3 protein is CASSAPGQGSDEQFF.

Concerning this clone: The DNA ends 3 residues before the CDR3 does, and the rest of the CDR3 is filled in from the germline J gene. Different DNA sequences within this sample yield the same CDR3. The V gene is TRBV20-1, the J gene TRBJ1-2; 7 bases match TRBD1. From germline, CDR1 is DFQATT and CDR2 SNEGSKA (reference sequence). This CDR3 has 12 residues. CDR3 DNA (partial): TGCAGTGCTAGCCCACGACAGGGCGGC. Amino acid sequence: CSASPRQGG. The whole CDR3 is CSASPRQGGYTF.

Note on this clone: Germline and junction disagree at one end, which may indicate a read error. With the read ending 3 residues before the CDR3 end, the germline J gene is used to fill in that end. This chain connects TRBV7-9 to TRBJ1-6; 8 bases line up with TRBD1. The CDR3 is 14 amino acids. Looked up from germline, CDR1 is SEHNR and CDR2 is FQNEAQ (reference sequence). CDR3 bases read: TGTGCCAACAGCTCGGGACAGGACTATTCACCC. Encoded protein: CANSSGQDYSP. The entire CDR3 is CANSSGQDYSPLHF.

This clone is classed as medium-sized by frequency. The CDR3 extends 3 residues past the end of the read, so its final part is completed from the germline J gene. The V gene is TRBV5-1, the J gene TRBJ2-3; 8 bases are a match to TRBD2. Per germline, CDR1 SGHRS and CDR2 YFSETQ. V was clipped by 4 bases and J by 2 bases; unmatched bases: 6. The CDR3 is made up of 15 amino acids. CDR3 region: CASSGSGGYTDTQYF. The DNA read from the CDR3 is TGCGCCAGCAGCGGGAGCGGGGGCTACACAGATACG.

As concerns this clone: From the germline J gene comes the end of the CDR3, since the read stops 3 residues before it. The chain links TRBV7-2 to TRBJ1-2, with D possibly matching TRBD1 (5 bases). CDR1 and CDR2 (germline): SGHTA, FQGNSA. The CDR3 is 13 amino acids. Deletions cut 5 bases from V and 7 bases from J, with 14 bases between. The CDR3 DNA, read in part, is TGTGCCAGCAGCCCGCAACCAGGGTCTGGC. It encodes CASSPQPGSG. The complete CDR3 sequence is CASSPQPGSGYTF.

Of note for this clone: The read falls 3 residues short of the CDR3 end, and the missing part is taken from the germline J gene. The V call is TRBV9, the J call TRBJ2-6, with D possibly matching TRBD1 (5 bases). CDR1 is SGDLS, CDR2 YYNGEE, per germline. The CDR3 has 17 amino acids. The V end lost 1 base, the J end lost 2 bases, and 13 bases lay between the germline ends. The CDR3 sequence is CASSVSRAPAGANVLTF. Incomplete CDR3 DNA: TGTGCCAGCAGCGTAAGCAGGGCCCCTGCTGGGGCCAACGTC.